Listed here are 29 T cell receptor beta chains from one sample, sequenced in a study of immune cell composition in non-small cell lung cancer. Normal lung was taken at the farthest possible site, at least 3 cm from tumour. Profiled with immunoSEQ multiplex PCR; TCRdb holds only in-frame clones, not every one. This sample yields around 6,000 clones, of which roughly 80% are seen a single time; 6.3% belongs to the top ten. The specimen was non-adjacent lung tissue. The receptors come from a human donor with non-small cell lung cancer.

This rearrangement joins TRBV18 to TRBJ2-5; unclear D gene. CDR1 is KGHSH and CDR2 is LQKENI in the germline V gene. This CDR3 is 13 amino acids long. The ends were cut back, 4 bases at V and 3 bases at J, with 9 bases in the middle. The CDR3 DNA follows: TGTGCCAGCTCACTGTTCCGTAAAGAGACCCAGTACTTC. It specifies CASSLFRKETQYF.

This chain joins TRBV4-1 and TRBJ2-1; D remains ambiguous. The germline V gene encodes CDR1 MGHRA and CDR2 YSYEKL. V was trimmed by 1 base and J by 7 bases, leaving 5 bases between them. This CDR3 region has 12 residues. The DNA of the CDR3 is TGCGCCAGCAGCCAAGTCGGGAATGAGCAGTTCTTC. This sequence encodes CASSQVGNEQFF.

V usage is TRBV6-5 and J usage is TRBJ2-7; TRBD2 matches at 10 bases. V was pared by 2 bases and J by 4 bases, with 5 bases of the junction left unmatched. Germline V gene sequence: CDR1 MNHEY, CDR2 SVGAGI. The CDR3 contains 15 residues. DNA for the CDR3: TGTGCCAGCAGTTACCATCCAGCGGGGGGGTACGAGCAGTACTTC. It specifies CASSYHPAGGYEQYF.

CDR3 protein: CASRDRGSEQYF. In nucleotides, the CDR3 is TGTGCCAGCCGGGACAGGGGGAGCGAGCAGTACTTC. The chain joins TRBV6-6 to TRBJ2-7; 11 bases are a match to TRBD1. CDR3 length: 12 amino acids. Per germline, CDR1 MNHNY and CDR2 SVGAGI (reference sequence). Trimming at V came to 8 bases and at J to 6 bases, leaving 3 bases not matched to a gene.

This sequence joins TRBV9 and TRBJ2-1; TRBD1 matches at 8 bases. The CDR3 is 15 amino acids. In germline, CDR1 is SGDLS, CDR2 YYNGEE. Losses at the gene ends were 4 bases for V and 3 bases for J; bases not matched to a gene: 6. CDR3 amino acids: CASSTRQGYYNEQFF. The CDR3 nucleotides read TGTGCCAGCAGCACCCGACAGGGGTACTACAATGAGCAGTTCTTC.

The CDR3 reads CASSLGVGSIYEQYF. In DNA form, the CDR3 reads TGCGCCAGCAGCCTGGGGGTCGGGAGTATCTACGAGCAGTACTTC. The gene calls are TRBV5-1 and TRBJ2-7; D is possibly TRBD2 (6 bases). V shed 4 bases and J shed 3 bases, with 17 bases lying between them. The CDR3 is 15 amino acids. Per the germline V gene, CDR1 is SGHRS and CDR2 is YFSETQ.

The DNA for the CDR3 is TGCAGTGCCAGGGGGGGAAACACCATATATTTT. Its translation is CSARGGNTIYF. This chain uses TRBV20-1 with TRBJ1-3, with 7 bases that match TRBD1. The CDR3 consists of 11 residues. V lost 6 bases and J lost 4; bases outside the gene matches: 0. From germline, CDR1 is DFQATT and CDR2 SNEGSKA (reference sequence).

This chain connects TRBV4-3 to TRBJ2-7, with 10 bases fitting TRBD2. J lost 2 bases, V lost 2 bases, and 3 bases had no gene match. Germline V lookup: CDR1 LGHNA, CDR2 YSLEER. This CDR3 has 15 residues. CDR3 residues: CASSQLLAGAYEQYF. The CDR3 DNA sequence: TGCGCCAGCAGCCAACTTCTAGCGGGGGCCTACGAGCAGTACTTC.

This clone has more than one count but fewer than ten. The CDR3 reads CASSIQGTDTQYF. The CDR3 DNA reads as TGTGCCAGTAGTATCCAGGGCACAGATACGCAGTATTTT. The rearrangement uses TRBV19 and TRBJ2-3; D gene ambiguous. The germline gives CDR1 LNHDA, CDR2 SQIVND (reference sequence). Trimming took off 3 bases at V and 1 base at J, with 5 bases between the two ends. There are 13 residues in the CDR3.

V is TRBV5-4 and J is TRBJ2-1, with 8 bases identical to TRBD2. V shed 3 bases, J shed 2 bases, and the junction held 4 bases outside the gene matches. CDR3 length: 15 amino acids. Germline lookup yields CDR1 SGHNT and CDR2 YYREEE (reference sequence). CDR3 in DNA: TGTGCCAGCAGCTCCCAGCGGGAGACCTACAATGAGCAGTTCTTC. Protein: CASSSQRETYNEQFF.

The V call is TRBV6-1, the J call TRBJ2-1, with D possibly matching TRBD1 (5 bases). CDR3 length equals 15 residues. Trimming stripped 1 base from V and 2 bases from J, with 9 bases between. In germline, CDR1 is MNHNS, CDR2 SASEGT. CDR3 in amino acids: CASSEGGGAYNEQFF. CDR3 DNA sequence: TGTGCCAGCAGTGAAGGGGGCGGAGCCTACAATGAGCAGTTCTTC.

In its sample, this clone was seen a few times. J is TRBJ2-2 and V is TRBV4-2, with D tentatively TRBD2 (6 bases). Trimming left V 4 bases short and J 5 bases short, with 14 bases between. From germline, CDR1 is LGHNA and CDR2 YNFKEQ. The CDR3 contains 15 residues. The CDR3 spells CASSPKEGETGELFF. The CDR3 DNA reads TGTGCCAGCAGCCCAAAGGAGGGAGAGACCGGGGAGCTGTTTTTT.

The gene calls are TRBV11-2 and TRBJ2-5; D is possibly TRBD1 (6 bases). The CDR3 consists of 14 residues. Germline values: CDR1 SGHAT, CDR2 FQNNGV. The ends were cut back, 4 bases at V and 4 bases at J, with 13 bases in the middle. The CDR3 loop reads CASSSFPGVETQYF. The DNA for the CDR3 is TGTGCCAGCAGCTCCTTTCCAGGGGTAGAGACCCAGTACTTC.

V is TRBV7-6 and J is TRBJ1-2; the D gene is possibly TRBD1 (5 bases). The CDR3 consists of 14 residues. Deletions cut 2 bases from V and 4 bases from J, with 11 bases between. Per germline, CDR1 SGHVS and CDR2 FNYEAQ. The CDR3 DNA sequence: TGTGCCAGCAGCTTATACCTGGGGGGCTATGGCTACACCTTC. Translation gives CASSLYLGGYGYTF. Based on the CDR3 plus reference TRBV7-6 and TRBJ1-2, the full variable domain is GAGVSQSPRYKVTKRGQDVALRCDPISGHVSLYWYRQALGQGPEFLTYFNYEAQQDKSGLPNDRFSAERPEGSISTLTIQRTEQRDSAMYRCASSLYLGGYGYTFGSGTRLTVV.

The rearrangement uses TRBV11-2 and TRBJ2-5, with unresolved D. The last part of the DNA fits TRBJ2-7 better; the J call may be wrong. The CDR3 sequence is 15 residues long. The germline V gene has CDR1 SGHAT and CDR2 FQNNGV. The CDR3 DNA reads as TGTGCCAGCAGCTTAGAAGCGAACGATGCCTACGAGCAGTACTTC. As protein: CASSLEANDAYEQYF.

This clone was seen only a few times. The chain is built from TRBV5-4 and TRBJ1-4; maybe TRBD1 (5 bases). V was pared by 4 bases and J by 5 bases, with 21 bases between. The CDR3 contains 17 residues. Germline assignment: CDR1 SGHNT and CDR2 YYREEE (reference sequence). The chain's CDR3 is CASSPPGGKGENEKLFF. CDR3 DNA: TGTGCCAGCAGCCCCCCCGGGGGGAAGGGCGAAAATGAAAAACTGTTTTTT.

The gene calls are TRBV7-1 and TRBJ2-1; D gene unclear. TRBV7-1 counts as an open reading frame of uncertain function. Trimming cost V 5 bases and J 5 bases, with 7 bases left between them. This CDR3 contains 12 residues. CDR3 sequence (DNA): TGTGCCAGCAGCACATTTCACAATGAGCAGTTCTTC. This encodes CASSTFHNEQFF.

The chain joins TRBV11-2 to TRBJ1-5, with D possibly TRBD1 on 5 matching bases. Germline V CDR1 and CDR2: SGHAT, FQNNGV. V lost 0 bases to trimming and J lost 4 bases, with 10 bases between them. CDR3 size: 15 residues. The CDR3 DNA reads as TGTGCCAGCAGCTTAGATTCCAGGGTAAATCAGCCCCAGCATTTT. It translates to CASSLDSRVNQPQHF. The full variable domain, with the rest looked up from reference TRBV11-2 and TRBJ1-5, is EAGVAQSPRYKIIEKRQSVAFWCNPISGHATLYWYQQILGQGPKLLIQFQNNGVVDDSQLPKDRFSAERLKGVDSTLKIQPAKLEDSAVYLCASSLDSRVNQPQHFGDGTRLSIL.

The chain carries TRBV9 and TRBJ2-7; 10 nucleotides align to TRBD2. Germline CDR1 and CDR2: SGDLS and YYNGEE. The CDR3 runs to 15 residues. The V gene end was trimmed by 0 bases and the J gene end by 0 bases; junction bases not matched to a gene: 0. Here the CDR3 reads CASSVGTSGSYEQYF. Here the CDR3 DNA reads TGTGCCAGCAGCGTAGGGACTAGCGGCTCCTACGAGCAGTACTTC.

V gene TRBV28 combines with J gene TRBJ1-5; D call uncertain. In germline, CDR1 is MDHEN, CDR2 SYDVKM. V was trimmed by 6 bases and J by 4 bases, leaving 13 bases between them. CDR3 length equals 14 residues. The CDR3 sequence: CASRTGGRNQPQHF. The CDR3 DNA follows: TGTGCCAGCAGGACGGGAGGGAGGAATCAGCCCCAGCATTTT.

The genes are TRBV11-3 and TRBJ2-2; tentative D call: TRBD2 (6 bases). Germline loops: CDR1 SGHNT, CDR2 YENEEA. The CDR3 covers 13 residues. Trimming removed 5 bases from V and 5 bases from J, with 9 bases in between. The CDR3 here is CASSARETGELFF. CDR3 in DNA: TGTGCCAGCAGCGCCCGGGAGACCGGGGAGCTGTTTTTT.

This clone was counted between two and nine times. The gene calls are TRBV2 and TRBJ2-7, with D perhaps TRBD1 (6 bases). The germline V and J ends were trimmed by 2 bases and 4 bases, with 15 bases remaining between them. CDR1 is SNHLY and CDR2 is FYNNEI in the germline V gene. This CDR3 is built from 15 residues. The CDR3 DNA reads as TGTGCCAGCAGTGAAAACAGGGTTTTTAGTTACGAGCAGTACTTC. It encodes CASSENRVFSYEQYF.

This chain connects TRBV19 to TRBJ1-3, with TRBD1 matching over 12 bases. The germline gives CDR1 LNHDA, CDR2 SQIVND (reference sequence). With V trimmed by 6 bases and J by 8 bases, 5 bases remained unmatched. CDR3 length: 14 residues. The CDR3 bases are TGTGCCAGTAGCCCGGGACAGGGGGCAGACACCATATATTTT. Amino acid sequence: CASSPGQGADTIYF.

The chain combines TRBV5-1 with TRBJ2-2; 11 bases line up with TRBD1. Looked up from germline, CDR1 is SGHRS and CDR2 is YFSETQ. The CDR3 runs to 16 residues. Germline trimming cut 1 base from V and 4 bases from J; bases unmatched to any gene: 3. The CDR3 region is CASSLYGTGGTGELFF. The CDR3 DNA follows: TGCGCCAGCAGCTTGTATGGGACAGGGGGCACCGGGGAGCTGTTTTTT.

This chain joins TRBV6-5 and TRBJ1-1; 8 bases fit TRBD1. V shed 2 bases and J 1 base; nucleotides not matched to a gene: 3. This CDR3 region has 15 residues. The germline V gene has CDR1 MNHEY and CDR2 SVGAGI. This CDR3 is CASSYQGQANTEAFF. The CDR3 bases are TGTGCCAGCAGTTACCAGGGACAGGCGAACACTGAAGCTTTCTTT.

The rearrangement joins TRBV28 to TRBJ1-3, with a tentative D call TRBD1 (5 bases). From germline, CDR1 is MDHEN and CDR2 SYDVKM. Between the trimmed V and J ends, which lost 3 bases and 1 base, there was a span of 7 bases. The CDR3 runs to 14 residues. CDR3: CASSFAGSGNTIYF. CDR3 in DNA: TGTGCCAGCAGTTTCGCAGGGTCTGGAAACACCATATATTTT.

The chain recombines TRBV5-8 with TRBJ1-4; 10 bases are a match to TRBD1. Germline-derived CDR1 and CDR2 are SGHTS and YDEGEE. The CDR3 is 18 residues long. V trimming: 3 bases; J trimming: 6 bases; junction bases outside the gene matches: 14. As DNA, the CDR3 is TGTGCCAGCAGCTCAACAAGGGTTTTCGGGACAGGGGATGAAAAACTGTTTTTT. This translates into CASSSTRVFGTGDEKLFF.

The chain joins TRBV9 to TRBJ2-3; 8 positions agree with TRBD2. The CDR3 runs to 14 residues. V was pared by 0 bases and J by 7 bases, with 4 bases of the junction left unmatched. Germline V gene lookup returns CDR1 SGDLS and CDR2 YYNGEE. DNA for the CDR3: TGTGCCAGCAGCGTAGCGAGCGGGAGTTATACGCAGTATTTT. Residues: CASSVASGSYTQYF.

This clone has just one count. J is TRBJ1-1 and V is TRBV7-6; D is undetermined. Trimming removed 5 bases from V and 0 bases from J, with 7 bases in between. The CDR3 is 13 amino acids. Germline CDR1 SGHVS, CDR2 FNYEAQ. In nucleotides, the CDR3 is TGTGCCAGCAGCCAGGACTTGAACACTGAAGCTTTCTTT. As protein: CASSQDLNTEAFF.